The rows below give T cell receptor beta chains drawn from one sample of a study of cytomegalovirus exposure and HLA in healthy donors. The assay was immunoSEQ multiplex PCR, and TCRdb's table has in-frame clones only and misses some. The sample gives about 150,000 clones, about 79% of which show up once; 1.5% to 2% is in the top ten. The sequenced sample consisted of PBMCs. These receptor sequences come from a woman in her twenties or thirties in good health and CMV-seronegative. CDR3s include the opening cysteine and the closing phenylalanine or tryptophan. A D gene is named only where the DNA matches it firmly. Some rows have no size entry. The others give once, few or many, or a class for an expanded clone.

17	-	TRBV7-2	-	TRBJ2-7	CASSFSGAGSNFYEQYF	TGTGCCAGCAGCTTTAGTGGTGCGGGCAGCAACTTTTACGAGCAGTACTTC
14	-	TRBV19	-	TRBJ1-1	CASSNRVIDTEAFF	TGTGCCAGTAGTAACAGGGTGATCGACACTGAAGCTTTCTTT
16	-	TRBV6-1	-	TRBJ1-3	CASSAAGQSSGNTIYF	TGTGCCAGCAGTGCCGCAGGGCAGAGCTCTGGAAACACCATATATTTT
11	-	TRBV5-4	once	TRBJ2-5	CASSTGETQYF	TGTGCCAGCAGCACCGGAGAGACCCAGTACTTC
15	-	TRBV6-1	-	TRBJ1-5	CASSEAGGSNQPQHF	TGTGCCAGCAGTGAAGCGGGAGGGAGTAATCAGCCCCAGCATTTT
16	-	TRBV19	once	TRBJ2-7	CASSIDLGAGTYEQYF	TGTGCCAGTAGTATAGATCTTGGGGCAGGCACCTACGAGCAGTACTTC
13	-	TRBV2	few	TRBJ1-1	CASARTMNTEAFF	TGTGCCAGCGCCAGGACTATGAACACTGAAGCTTTCTTT
15	TRBD1	TRBV27	once	TRBJ1-6	CASSSGQGDNSPLHF	TGTGCCAGCAGTTCTGGACAGGGAGATAATTCACCCCTCCACTTT
13	-	TRBV6-5	-	TRBJ1-5	CASLPGRNQPQHF	TGTGCCAGCCTCCCAGGGCGTAATCAGCCCCAGCATTTT
17	TRBD2	TRBV15	-	TRBJ2-7	CATSRVVIAGNTYEQYF	TGTGCCACCAGCAGAGTTGTCATAGCGGGGAATACCTACGAGCAGTACTTC
13	-	TRBV30	-	TRBJ1-1	CAWTRDSRTEAFF	TGTGCCTGGACCCGGGACTCGCGCACTGAAGCTTTCTTT
13	-	TRBV27	-	TRBJ1-5	CASSPAPGQPQHF	TGTGCCAGCAGTCCGGCCCCGGGGCAGCCCCAGCATTTT
14	-	TRBV7-3	-	TRBJ2-1	CASSSSPTVPGLFF	TGTGCCAGCAGCTCTTCCCCCACCGTCCCCGGTTTGTTCTTC
12	-	TRBV6-5	few	TRBJ2-7	CASSSQGIEQYF	TGTGCCAGCAGTAGCCAGGGGATCGAGCAGTACTTC
14	TRBD2	TRBV7-2	-	TRBJ2-3	CASSYWPSGGTQYF	TGTGCCAGCAGCTATTGGCCTAGCGGGGGTACGCAGTATTTT
19	-	TRBV4-1	-	TRBJ1-3	CASSQTPRNTGWGGNTIYF	TGCGCCAGCAGCCAGACCCCACGTAACACAGGGTGGGGTGGAAACACCATATATTTT
13	-	TRBV7-8	-	TRBJ2-7	CASSGGPGSEQYF	TGTGCCAGCAGCGGCGGACCAGGGTCCGAGCAGTACTTC
15	-	TRBV15	-	TRBJ1-2	CATSRGIQGSDGYTF	TGTGCCACCAGCAGAGGTATCCAGGGGTCGGATGGCTACACCTTC
14	-	TRBV7-8	-	TRBJ1-2	CASSLVRQRAGYTF	TGTGCCAGCAGCTTAGTAAGGCAGCGCGCTGGCTACACCTTC
15	TRBD2	TRBV5-1	-	TRBJ2-7	CASSLGASGVYEQYF	TGCGCCAGCAGCTTGGGCGCTAGCGGGGTCTACGAGCAGTACTTC
11	-	TRBV7-9	-	TRBJ1-1	CASSRPRGAFF	TGTGCCAGCAGTCGACCCCGGGGAGCTTTCTTT
15	-	TRBV4-1	-	TRBJ1-4	CASSQDPSPNEKLFF	TGCGCCAGCAGCCAAGATCCCTCCCCTAATGAAAAACTGTTTTTT